This TCR beta chain came from a study of cytomegalovirus exposure and HLA in healthy donors (TCRdb year 2017). A note on the overall study: The roughly 670 repertoires of the first cohort and the 95 to 150 validation repertoires were produced on the same platform, according to a later analysis. The study aimed to test whether signatures of past pathogen exposure could be identified by cataloging public T cell receptors. High-throughput TCR immunosequencing, statistical association of individual TCRs with disease status, and machine learning were combined to predict cytomegalovirus infection status. Along with the approximately 600-subject first cohort, a separate validation cohort of 120 different subjects was used. Results and caveats for the whole study, not just this receptor: While some public TCRs were present in many individuals, most TCR sequences turned up only very rarely across donors. The study listed 164 TCR beta chains as associated with cytomegalovirus. According to the authors, the approach could potentially be generalized to other disease states and immunological phenotypes. A few of the identified cytomegalovirus-associated TCR beta chains were confirmed in vitro to be specific for cytomegalovirus antigens. Of the cluster scores, roughly 95% were above 0 in a later analysis, which found that TCRs clustered in the first cohort also tended to co-occur in the 90 to 150 validation repertoires. The classifier was reported to diagnose cytomegalovirus status with high specificity and sensitivity in both the original cohort and the validation cohort. The validation cohort had no HLA typing available for a later analysis, so co-occurrence within that cohort was assessed over all 120 or so repertoires.

The library relied on the immunoSEQ multiplex PCR assay. For the original study's pipeline: To diagnose cytomegalovirus status from the catalog of TCR beta chain sequences, a statistical classification framework was built. In its TCRdb copy, this immuneACCESS table keeps in-frame sequences only and misses some clones. Where compared with another copy, unresolved V genes explain less than half of these, and the others have no known cause. V, J and clone size reflect that table, while D and trimming were determined from the DNA. The sample table records around 70,000 clones; around 95% of these occur just once. The ten largest clones capture less than 2% of the sample. The germline V gene supplies CDR1 MNHNS and CDR2 SASEGT. V drops 6 bases and J drops 2 bases, leaving 14 bases in between. The CDR3 covers 15 residues, taking in both the cysteine and the phenylalanine. Only CDR3 DNA is held: 45 bases, read in frame from base 1.

This clone is a singleton in its sample. Which antigen it targets is not known. Base qualities are missing; no much larger clone stands one base away. The donors belonged to the validation cohort of about 120 subjects, which was separate from the roughly 700-subject first cohort. This TCR came from a woman between 18 and 30 years old in good health and CMV-seropositive. Sequenced sample: PBMCs. The V and J segments used are TRBV6-1 and TRBJ2-1; the best D guess is TRBD1, with 7 bases matching. The sequenced DNA is TGTGCCAGCAGGCAGGGGGGAGACCCCTACAATGAGCAGTTCTTC. Its amino acids are CASRQGGDPYNEQFF.